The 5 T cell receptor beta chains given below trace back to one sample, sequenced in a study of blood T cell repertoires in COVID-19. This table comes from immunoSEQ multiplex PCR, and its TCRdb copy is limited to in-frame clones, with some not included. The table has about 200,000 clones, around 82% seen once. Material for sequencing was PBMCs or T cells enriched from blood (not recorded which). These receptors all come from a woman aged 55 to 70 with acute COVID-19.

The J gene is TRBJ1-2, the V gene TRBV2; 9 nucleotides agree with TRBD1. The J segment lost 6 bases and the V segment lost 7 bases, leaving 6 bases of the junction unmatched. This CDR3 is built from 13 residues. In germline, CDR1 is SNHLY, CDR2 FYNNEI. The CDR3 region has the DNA TGTGCCAGCAACAGGGACAGGGAGGATGGCTACACCTTC. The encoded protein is CASNRDREDGYTF.

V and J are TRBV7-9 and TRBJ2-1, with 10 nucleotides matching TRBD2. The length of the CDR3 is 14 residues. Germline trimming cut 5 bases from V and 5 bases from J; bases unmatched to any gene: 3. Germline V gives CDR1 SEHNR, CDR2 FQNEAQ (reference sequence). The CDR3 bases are TGTGCCAGCAGCCTCGGACTAGCGGACAATGAGCAGTTCTTC. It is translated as CASSLGLADNEQFF.

The CDR3 DNA reads TGTGCCAGCTCACTCACAGGGACCTCAGAGCCCCAGCATTTT. Translated: CASSLTGTSEPQHF. The chain recombines TRBV18 with TRBJ1-5; TRBD1 is a possible D gene (6 bases). The CDR3 has 14 residues. V was pared by 4 bases and J by 8 bases, with 15 bases between. The germline V gene has CDR1 KGHSH and CDR2 LQKENI.

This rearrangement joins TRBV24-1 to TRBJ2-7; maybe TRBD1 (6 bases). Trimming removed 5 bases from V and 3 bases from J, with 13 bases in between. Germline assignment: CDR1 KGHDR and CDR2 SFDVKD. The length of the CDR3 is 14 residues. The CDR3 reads CATSGPGAYYEQYF. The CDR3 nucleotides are TGTGCCACCAGTGGCCCAGGGGCGTACTACGAGCAGTACTTC.

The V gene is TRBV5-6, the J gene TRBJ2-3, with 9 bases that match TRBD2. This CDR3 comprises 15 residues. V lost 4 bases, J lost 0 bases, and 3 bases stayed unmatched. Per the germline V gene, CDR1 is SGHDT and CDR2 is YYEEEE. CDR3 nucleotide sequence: TGTGCCAGCAGCCGACTAGCGGATAGCACAGATACGCAGTATTTT. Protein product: CASSRLADSTDTQYF.